This passage covers 2 T cell receptor beta chains from one sample sequenced in a study of cytomegalovirus exposure and HLA in healthy donors. Assay: immunoSEQ multiplex PCR; the TCRdb copy retains only in-frame clones and omits some. The sample lists more than 200,000 clones; 90% were seen once. The sequencing input was PBMCs. The source is a woman in her twenties or thirties in good health and CMV-seronegative.

The chain uses TRBV30 and TRBJ1-5; TRBD1 is a possible D gene (5 bases). Germline lookup yields CDR1 GTSNPN and CDR2 SVGIG (reference sequence). The V end lost 0 bases, the J end lost 7 bases, and 7 bases lay between the germline ends. This CDR3 contains 12 residues. The CDR3 protein is CAWSVQGQPQHF. The CDR3 DNA reads TGTGCCTGGAGTGTTCAGGGACAGCCCCAGCATTTT.

As concerns this clone: A much larger clone lies a single base off, so this may be a read error. This chain connects TRBV25-1 to TRBJ2-6; D gene uncertain. Germline V gives CDR1 MGHDK, CDR2 SYGVNS. CDR3 length: 13 amino acids. V dropped 4 bases and J dropped 2 bases, with 3 bases sitting between them. CDR3 amino acids: CASSVTGANVLTF. CDR3 DNA sequence: TGTGCCAGCAGTGTCACTGGGGCCAACGTCCTGACTTTC.